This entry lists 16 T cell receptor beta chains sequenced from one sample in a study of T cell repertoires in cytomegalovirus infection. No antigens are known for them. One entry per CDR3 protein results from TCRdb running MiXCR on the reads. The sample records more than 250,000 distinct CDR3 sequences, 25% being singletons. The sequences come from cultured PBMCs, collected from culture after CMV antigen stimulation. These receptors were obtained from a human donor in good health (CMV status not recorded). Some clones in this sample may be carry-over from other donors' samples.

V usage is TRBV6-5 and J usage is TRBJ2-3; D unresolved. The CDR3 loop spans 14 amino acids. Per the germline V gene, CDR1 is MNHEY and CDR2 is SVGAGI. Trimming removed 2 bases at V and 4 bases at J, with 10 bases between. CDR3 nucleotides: TGTGCCAGCAGTTACGTCGGTGTGGCAGATACGCAGTATTTT. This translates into CASSYVGVADTQYF.

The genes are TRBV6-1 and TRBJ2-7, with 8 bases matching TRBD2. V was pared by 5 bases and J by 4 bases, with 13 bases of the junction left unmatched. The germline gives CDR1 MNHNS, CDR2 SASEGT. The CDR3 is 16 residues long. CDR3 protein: CASSSAPGLGEYEQYF. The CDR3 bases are TGTGCCAGCAGTTCCGCCCCGGGACTAGGGGAATACGAGCAGTACTTC.

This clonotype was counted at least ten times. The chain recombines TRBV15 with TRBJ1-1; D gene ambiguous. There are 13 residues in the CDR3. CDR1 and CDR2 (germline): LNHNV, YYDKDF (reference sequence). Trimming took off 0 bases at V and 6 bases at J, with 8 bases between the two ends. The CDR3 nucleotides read TGTGCCACCAGCAGAGATCCGGGAGCTGAAGCTTTCTTT. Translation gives CATSRDPGAEAFF.

CDR3 sequence reads: CASSAGVRQGGNEQYF. The CDR3 DNA reads TGTGCCAGCAGTGCGGGGGTCAGACAGGGGGGAAACGAGCAGTACTTC. The chain uses TRBV25-1 and TRBJ2-7, with 9 bases matching TRBD1. CDR1 is MGHDK, CDR2 SYGVNS, per germline. Trimming took 4 bases from V and 5 from J; bases not matched to a gene: 12. The CDR3 runs to 16 residues.

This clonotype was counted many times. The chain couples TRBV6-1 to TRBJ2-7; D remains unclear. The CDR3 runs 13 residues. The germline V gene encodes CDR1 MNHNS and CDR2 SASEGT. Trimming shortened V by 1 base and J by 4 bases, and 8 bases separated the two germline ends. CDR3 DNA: TGTGCCAGCAGTGAAGGGTTTGGATACGAGCAGTACGTC. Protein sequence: CASSEGFGYEQYV.

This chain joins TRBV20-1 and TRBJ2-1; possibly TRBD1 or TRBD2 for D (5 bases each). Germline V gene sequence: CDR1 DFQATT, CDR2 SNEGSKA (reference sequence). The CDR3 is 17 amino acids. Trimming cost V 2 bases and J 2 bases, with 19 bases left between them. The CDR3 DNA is TGCAGTGCTAGATCTCTGTTCGGGAAGACAGCCTACAATGAGCAGTTCTTC. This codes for CSARSLFGKTAYNEQFF.

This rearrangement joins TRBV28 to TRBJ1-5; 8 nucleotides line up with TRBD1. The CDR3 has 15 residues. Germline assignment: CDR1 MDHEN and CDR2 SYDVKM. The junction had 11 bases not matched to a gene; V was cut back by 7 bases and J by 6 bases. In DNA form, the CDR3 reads TGTGCCAGCACCCTAGGGGGGCAGGGGGCTCAGCCCCAGCATTTT. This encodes CASTLGGQGAQPQHF.

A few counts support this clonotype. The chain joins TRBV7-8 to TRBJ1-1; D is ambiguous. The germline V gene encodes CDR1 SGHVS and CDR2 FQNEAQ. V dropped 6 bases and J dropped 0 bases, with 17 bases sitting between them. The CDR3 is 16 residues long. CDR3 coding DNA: TGTGCCAGCAGAGCGAAGTATGAGATAATGAACACTGAAGCTTTCTTT. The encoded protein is CASRAKYEIMNTEAFF.

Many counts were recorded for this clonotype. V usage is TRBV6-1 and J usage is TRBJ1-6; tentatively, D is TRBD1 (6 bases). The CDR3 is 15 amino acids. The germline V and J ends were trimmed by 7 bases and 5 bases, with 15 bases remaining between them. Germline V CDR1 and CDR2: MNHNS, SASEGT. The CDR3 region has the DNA TGTGCCAGCACCCCACTGGGGGCGGATAATTCACCCCTCCACTTT. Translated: CASTPLGADNSPLHF.

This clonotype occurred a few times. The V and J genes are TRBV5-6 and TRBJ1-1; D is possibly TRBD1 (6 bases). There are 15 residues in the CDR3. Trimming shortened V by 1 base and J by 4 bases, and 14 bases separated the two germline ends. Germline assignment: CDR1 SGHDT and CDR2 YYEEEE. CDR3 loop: CASSLFGGQGTEAFF. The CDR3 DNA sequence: TGTGCCAGCAGCTTGTTTGGGGGGCAAGGCACTGAAGCTTTCTTT.

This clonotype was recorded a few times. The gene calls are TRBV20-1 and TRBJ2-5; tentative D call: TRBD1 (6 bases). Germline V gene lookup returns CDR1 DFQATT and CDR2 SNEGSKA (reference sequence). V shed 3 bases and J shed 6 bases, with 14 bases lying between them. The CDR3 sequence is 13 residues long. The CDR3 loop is CSASTRGWKTQYF. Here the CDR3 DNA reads TGCAGTGCTAGTACCAGGGGCTGGAAGACCCAGTACTTC.

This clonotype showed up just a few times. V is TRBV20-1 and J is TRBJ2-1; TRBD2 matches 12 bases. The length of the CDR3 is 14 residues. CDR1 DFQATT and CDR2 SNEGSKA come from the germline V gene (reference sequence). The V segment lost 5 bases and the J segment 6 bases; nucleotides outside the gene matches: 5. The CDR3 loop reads CSAETSGSTNEQFF. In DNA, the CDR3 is TGCAGTGCTGAGACTAGCGGGAGTACCAATGAGCAGTTCTTC.

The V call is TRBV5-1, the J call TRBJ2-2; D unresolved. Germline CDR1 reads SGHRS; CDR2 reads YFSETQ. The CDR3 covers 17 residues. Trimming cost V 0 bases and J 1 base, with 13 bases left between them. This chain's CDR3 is CASSLASSSLNTGELFF. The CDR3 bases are TGCGCCAGCAGCTTGGCCTCGAGCTCCTTGAACACCGGGGAGCTGTTTTTT.

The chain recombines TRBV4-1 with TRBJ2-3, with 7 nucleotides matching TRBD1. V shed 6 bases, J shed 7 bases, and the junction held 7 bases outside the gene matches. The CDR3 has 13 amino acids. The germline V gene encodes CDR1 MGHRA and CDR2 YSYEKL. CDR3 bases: TGCGCCAGCAGTCTCGACAGGGTATATACGCAGTATTTT. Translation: CASSLDRVYTQYF.

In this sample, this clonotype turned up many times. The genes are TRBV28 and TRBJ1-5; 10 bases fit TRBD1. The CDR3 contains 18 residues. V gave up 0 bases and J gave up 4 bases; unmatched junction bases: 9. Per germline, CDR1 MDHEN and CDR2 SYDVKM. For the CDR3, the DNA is TGTGCCAGCAGTTTATGGACAGGGGGCTTAACTTTGAATCAGCCCCAGCATTTT. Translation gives CASSLWTGGLTLNQPQHF.

This chain's CDR3 is CASSTSGRVGEQFF. CDR3 bases: TGTGCCAGCTCAACTAGCGGGAGGGTGGGTGAGCAGTTCTTC. The chain recombines TRBV6-2 or TRBV6-3 with TRBJ2-1; 13 bases are a match to TRBD2. Germline V gene lookup returns CDR1 MNHEY and CDR2 SVGEGT. Unmatched junction bases numbered 7, after V lost 8 bases and J lost 9 bases. This CDR3 region has 14 residues.